These T cell receptor beta chains were read from a single sample in a study of blood T cell repertoires in COVID-19. The repertoire was sequenced with immunoSEQ multiplex PCR; TCRdb's copy has only in-frame clones and lacks some. The sample holds 200,000 to 250,000 clones, 90% seen once. The sample was PBMCs or T cells enriched from blood (not recorded which). The source of these receptors is a man between 25 and 39 years old who had been exposed to COVID-19. CDR3s include the opening cysteine and the closing phenylalanine or tryptophan. A D gene is named only where the DNA matches it firmly. Expanded clones get a size class; other rows say once, few or many, or leave the size out.

clone size | J gene | V gene | D gene | CDR3 protein | CDR3 DNA
- | TRBJ2-3 | TRBV18 | - | CASSPRVKGGTDTQYF | TGTGCCAGCTCACCACGGGTAAAGGGGGGCACAGATACGCAGTATTTT
- | TRBJ2-3 | TRBV30 | TRBD1 | CAWLDRGTDTQYF | TGTGCCTGGTTGGACAGGGGGACAGATACGCAGTATTTT
- | TRBJ1-2 | TRBV6-2/TRBV6-3 | TRBD1 | CASSSPGTGNYGYTF | TGTGCCAGCAGCTCTCCCGGGACAGGCAACTATGGCTACACCTTC
- | TRBJ1-2 | TRBV25-1 | - | CASSGGPDGYGYTF | TGTGCCAGCAGTGGGGGGCCCGATGGGTATGGCTACACCTTC
once | TRBJ1-1 | TRBV5-1 | TRBD1 | CASCRDRGRDTEAFF | TGCGCCAGCTGCCGGGACAGGGGAAGAGACACTGAAGCTTTCTTT
- | TRBJ2-7 | TRBV29-1 | TRBD2 | CSVRASGAYEQYF | TGCAGCGTTCGCGCTAGCGGAGCCTACGAGCAGTACTTC
many | TRBJ2-3 | TRBV7-9 | TRBD2 | CASSPRAGGPPDTQYF | TGTGCCAGCAGCCCAAGAGCGGGGGGACCCCCAGATACGCAGTATTTT
- | TRBJ2-5 | TRBV3-1/TRBV3-2 | - | CASSRAGRTQETQYF | TGTGCCAGCAGCCGGGCAGGACGGACTCAAGAGACCCAGTACTTC
- | TRBJ2-2 | TRBV5-1 | - | CASSFGWGSAIAEVPNTGELFF | TGCGCCAGCAGCTTCGGTTGGGGGAGCGCTATAGCGGAAGTGCCGAACACCGGGGAGCTGTTTTTT
- | TRBJ1-2 | TRBV6-5 | - | CASSYSLEGLYYGYTF | TGTGCCAGCAGTTACTCTTTGGAGGGGCTTTACTATGGCTACACCTTC
- | TRBJ1-2 | TRBV27 | - | CASSLKGSGGYTF | TGTGCCAGCAGTTTGAAAGGTTCAGGCGGCTACACCTTC
- | TRBJ1-2 | TRBV6-4 | - | CASSDLGGYTF | TGTGCCAGCAGCGACCTCGGGGGCTACACCTTC
- | TRBJ2-7 | TRBV4-1 | TRBD2 | CASSPGGYEQYF | TGCGCCAGCAGCCCGGGGGGATACGAGCAGTACTTC
- | TRBJ2-7 | TRBV20-1 | - | CSASYRSEVSYEQYF | TGCAGTGCTAGTTACAGGAGCGAAGTCAGCTACGAGCAGTACTTC
- | TRBJ1-2 | TRBV19 | TRBD1 | CAARDRESYTF | TGTGCCGCGCGGGACAGGGAAAGCTACACCTTC
- | TRBJ2-3 | TRBV7-3 | - | CASSLGGATDTQYF | TGTGCCAGCAGCTTAGGGGGGGCCACAGATACGCAGTATTTT
- | TRBJ2-1 | TRBV5-1 | - | CASRVPPGGTQGYNEQFF | TGCGCCAGCAGGGTACCCCCAGGTGGAACTCAGGGCTACAATGAGCAGTTCTTC
- | TRBJ2-4 | TRBV21-1 | - | CASSTRTGRWTKNIQYF | TGTGCCAGCAGCACTAGAACAGGTCGCTGGACCAAAAACATTCAGTACTTC
- | TRBJ2-1 | TRBV4-2 | TRBD2 | CASSQGRGGPSGEQFF | TGTGCCAGCAGCCAGGGTCGGGGGGGGCCGAGTGGAGAGCAGTTCTTC
- | TRBJ1-5 | TRBV29-1 | - | CSVQVGAGQPQHF | TGCAGCGTTCAGGTGGGGGCAGGGCAGCCCCAGCATTTT
- | TRBJ1-6 | TRBV27 | - | CASSFPSSPLHF | TGTGCCAGCAGTTTCCCCAGTTCACCCCTCCACTTT
- | TRBJ2-7 | TRBV15 | - | CATSRDWAASSYEQYF | TGTGCCACCAGCAGAGATTGGGCCGCAAGCTCCTACGAGCAGTACTTC
- | TRBJ1-3 | TRBV13 | - | CASSFDSVAGNTIYF | TGTGCCAGCAGCTTCGACAGTGTAGCCGGAAACACCATATATTTT
- | TRBJ1-4 | TRBV6-5 | - | CASRRWRSNEKLFF | TGTGCCAGCAGGAGGTGGAGGAGTAATGAAAAACTGTTTTTT
- | TRBJ2-2 | TRBV25-1 | TRBD1 | CASSEYGQGGTGELFF | TGTGCCAGCAGTGAATATGGACAGGGAGGCACCGGGGAGCTGTTTTTT
once | TRBJ1-6 | TRBV21-1 | - | CASSKGFGGGSPLHF | -
- | TRBJ1-1 | TRBV7-9 | TRBD1 | CASSLVGQGASEAFF | TGTGCCAGCAGCTTAGTCGGACAGGGGGCATCTGAAGCTTTCTTT
- | TRBJ1-3 | TRBV9 | - | CASSGRGGNTIYF | TGTGCCAGCAGCGGGCGAGGAGGAAACACCATATATTTT
- | TRBJ2-5 | TRBV11-3 | - | CASSSRTDQETQYF | TGTGCCAGCAGCTCCCGGACAGACCAAGAGACCCAGTACTTC
- | TRBJ2-5 | TRBV2 | TRBD2 | CASTITSGGPETQYF | TGTGCCAGCACTATTACTAGCGGGGGCCCAGAGACCCAGTACTTC
- | TRBJ2-7 | TRBV2 | - | CAIQGATSSYEQYF | TGTGCCATCCAGGGCGCCACCAGCTCCTACGAGCAGTACTTC
- | TRBJ1-3 | TRBV15 | TRBD1 | CATSTRQGASGNTIYF | TGTGCCACCAGCACCAGACAGGGGGCGTCTGGAAACACCATATATTTT
- | TRBJ2-5 | TRBV3-1/TRBV3-2 | - | CASSHQRSKETQYF | TGTGCCAGCAGCCATCAACGGTCGAAAGAGACCCAGTACTTC
- | TRBJ2-3 | TRBV11-3 | TRBD2 | CASSLLRPELAGGADTQYF | TGTGCCAGCAGCTTACTTCGTCCGGAACTAGCGGGGGGGGCAGATACGCAGTATTTT
- | TRBJ1-1 | TRBV6-6 | - | CASRDTRNRGEAFF | TGTGCCAGCAGGGACACCCGAAACCGGGGGGAAGCTTTCTTT
- | TRBJ1-1 | TRBV19 | - | CASSASYTGSTEAFF | TGTGCCAGTAGTGCCTCTTACACGGGTAGCACTGAAGCTTTCTTT
- | TRBJ2-2 | TRBV30 | TRBD2 | CAGVAGGNTGELFF | TGTGCCGGTGTAGCGGGGGGCAACACCGGGGAGCTGTTTTTT
few | TRBJ1-5 | TRBV6-1 | - | CASSDGAARNQPQHF | TGTGCCAGCAGTGATGGGGCAGCCCGCAATCAGCCCCAGCATTTT
- | TRBJ2-7 | TRBV27 | - | CASSISQYYEQYF | TGTGCCAGCAGTATATCCCAGTACTACGAGCAGTACTTC
once | TRBJ2-7 | TRBV10-3 | TRBD1 | CAISGHRDRSYEQYF | TGTGCCATCAGCGGACACCGGGACAGATCCTACGAGCAGTACTTC
once | TRBJ2-7 | TRBV7-2 | - | CASSLVITGPFDEQYF | TGTGCCAGCAGCTTAGTAATTACAGGGCCCTTCGACGAGCAGTACTTC
- | TRBJ2-3 | TRBV29-1 | TRBD2 | CSVELAGTDTQYF | TGCAGCGTTGAGCTAGCGGGCACAGATACGCAGTATTTT
- | TRBJ1-6 | TRBV10-3 | TRBD1 | CASETGTEISPLHF | TGTGCCAGCGAGACCGGGACAGAGATTTCACCCCTCCACTTT
- | TRBJ1-1 | TRBV10-3 | - | CAISETRSGDTEAFF | TGTGCCATCAGTGAGACACGTTCAGGGGACACTGAAGCTTTCTTT
- | TRBJ2-5 | TRBV7-9 | TRBD1 | CASSPITGGLSETQYF | TGTGCCAGCAGTCCTATCACAGGGGGCTTATCAGAGACCCAGTACTTC
- | TRBJ2-5 | TRBV6-2/TRBV6-3 | - | CASSTPRGTQYF | TGTGCCAGCAGTACCCCGCGGGGGACCCAGTACTTC
- | TRBJ1-1 | TRBV5-1 | - | CASSGEEGGRAFF | TGCGCCAGCAGCGGCGAGGAGGGCGGGAGGGCTTTCTTT
- | TRBJ2-2 | TRBV13 | - | CASSHPRAGELFF | TGTGCCAGCAGCCACCCACGGGCCGGGGAGCTGTTTTTT
- | TRBJ1-1 | TRBV4-3 | - | CASSQVQGRQAFF | TGCGCCAGCAGCCAAGTGCAGGGGCGGCAAGCTTTCTTT
- | TRBJ2-3 | TRBV5-4 | TRBD2 | CASVLAGGNTDTQYF | TGTGCCAGCGTCCTAGCGGGGGGGAACACAGATACGCAGTATTTT
- | TRBJ1-1 | TRBV29-1 | - | CSARAAPRATEAFF | TGCAGCGCCCGAGCGGCACCCCGAGCGACTGAAGCTTTCTTT